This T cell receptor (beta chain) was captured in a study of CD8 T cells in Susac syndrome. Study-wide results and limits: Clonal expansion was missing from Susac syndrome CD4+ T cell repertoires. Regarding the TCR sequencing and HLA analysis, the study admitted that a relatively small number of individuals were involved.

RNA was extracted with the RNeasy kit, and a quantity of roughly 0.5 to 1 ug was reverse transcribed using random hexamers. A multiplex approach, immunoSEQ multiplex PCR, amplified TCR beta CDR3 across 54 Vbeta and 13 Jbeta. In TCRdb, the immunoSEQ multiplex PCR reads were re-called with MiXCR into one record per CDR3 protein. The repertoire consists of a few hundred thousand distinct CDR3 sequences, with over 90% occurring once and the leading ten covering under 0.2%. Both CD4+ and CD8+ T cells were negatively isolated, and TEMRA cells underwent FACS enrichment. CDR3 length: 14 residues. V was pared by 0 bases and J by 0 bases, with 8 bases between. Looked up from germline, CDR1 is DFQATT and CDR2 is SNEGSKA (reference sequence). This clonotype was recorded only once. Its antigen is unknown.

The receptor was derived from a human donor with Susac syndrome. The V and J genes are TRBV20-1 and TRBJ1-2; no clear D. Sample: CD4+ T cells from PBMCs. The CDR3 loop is CSARDDGANYGYTF. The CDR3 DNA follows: TGCAGTGCTAGAGATGACGGTGCTAACTATGGCTACACCTTC.